This TCR beta chain came from a study of blood T cell repertoires in COVID-19. Study as a whole: There were acute and convalescent COVID-19 samples, and they came from the United States, Italy and Spain. The cDNA or gDNA used as material had been derived from T cells, B-cell-depleted T cells, or PBMCs.

Original data processing: Nucleated cell counts were estimated from reference gene primer amplification. Clones were read by immunoSEQ multiplex PCR, and TCRdb kept only the in-frame ones, dropping some. V and J calls and clone size are given by that table; D and trimming were obtained from the DNA. The sample comprises 150,000 or so clones, approximately 78% of which are singletons, and roughly 15% rests with the top ten. V gave up 7 bases and J gave up 7 bases, with 17 bases separating them. From germline, CDR1 is LNHDA and CDR2 SQIVND (reference sequence). This CDR3 contains 14 residues. The chain couples TRBV19 to TRBJ1-5; no definite D call. The sequenced sample consisted of peripheral blood. This sequence was found in a human donor with acute or convalescent COVID-19. The donor label of this sample is uncertain. The CDR3 reads CASMETPQLQPQHF. For the CDR3, the DNA is TGTGCCAGTATGGAGACCCCTCAGTTACAGCCCCAGCATTTT.